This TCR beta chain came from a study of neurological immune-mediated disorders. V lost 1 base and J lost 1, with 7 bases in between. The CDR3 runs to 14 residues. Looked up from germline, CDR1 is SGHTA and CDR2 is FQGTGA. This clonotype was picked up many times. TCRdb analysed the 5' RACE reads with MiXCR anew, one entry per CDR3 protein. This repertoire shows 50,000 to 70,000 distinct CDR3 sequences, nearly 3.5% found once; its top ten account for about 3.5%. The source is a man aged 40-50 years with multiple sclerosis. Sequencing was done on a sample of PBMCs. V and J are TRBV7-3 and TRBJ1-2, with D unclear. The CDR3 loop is CASSLNSDNYGYTF. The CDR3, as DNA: TGTGCCAGCAGCTTAAATTCAGATAACTATGGCTACACCTTC.